This entry lists 22 T cell receptor beta chains sequenced from one sample in a study of T cell repertoires in ileal Crohn's disease. The time point here: inflamed ileum from the surgical specimen. Only in-frame clones appear in the TCRdb table, and some are missing; sequencing was by immunoSEQ multiplex PCR. This sample has around 15,000 clones; less than 80% occur once, and the top ten carry approximately 13%. Sequenced: ileal tissue. The receptor source for this set is an adult with Crohn's disease.

Only one count was recorded for this clone. This sequence joins TRBV5-8 and TRBJ1-2, with a possible D match to TRBD1 (6 bases). The V end was cut by 4 bases, the J end by 4 bases, with 11 bases between. Looked up from germline, CDR1 is SGHTS and CDR2 is YDEGEE. CDR3 length: 13 residues. DNA for the CDR3: TGTGCCAGCAGCCCCGACAGGTTCTATGGCTACACCTTC. The encoded protein is CASSPDRFYGYTF.

Written as DNA, the CDR3 is TGTGCCAGTAGTCCAGGACAACAGACCGGGGAGCTGTTTTTT. Encoded protein: CASSPGQQTGELFF. The rearrangement links TRBV19 to TRBJ2-2; tentatively, D is TRBD1 (5 bases). The CDR3 covers 14 residues. Per germline, CDR1 LNHDA and CDR2 SQIVND (reference sequence). The V end lost 5 bases, the J end lost 5 bases, and 12 bases lay between the germline ends.

The chain carries TRBV30 and TRBJ1-1; no definite D call. CDR1 and CDR2 from the germline V gene are GTSNPN and SVGIG (reference sequence). The CDR3 is 14 residues long. V was cut by 0 bases and J by 0 bases, with 8 bases left in between. The CDR3 loop reads CAWSVRSLNTEAFF. The CDR3 DNA sequence: TGTGCCTGGAGTGTTCGCAGTCTGAACACTGAAGCTTTCTTT.

This sequence joins TRBV19 and TRBJ2-7; tentatively, D is TRBD1 (7 bases). Trimming took off 6 bases at V and 3 bases at J, with 18 bases between the two ends. CDR3 length: 15 amino acids. Germline CDR1 is LNHDA and CDR2 is SQIVND (reference sequence). The CDR3 DNA reads as TGTGCCAGTAGCCCAGGGGGGCTAGTTCGCTACGAGCAGTACTTC. Translated: CASSPGGLVRYEQYF. Together with reference TRBV19 and TRBJ2-7, the CDR3 gives the full variable domain: DGGITQSPKYLFRKEGQNVTLSCEQNLNHDAMYWYRQDPGQGLRLIYYSQIVNDFQKGDIAEGYSVSREKKESFPLTVTSAQKNPTAFYLCASSPGGLVRYEQYFGPGTRLTVT.

This chain connects TRBV2 to TRBJ1-6; D is uncertain. Germline CDR1 reads SNHLY; CDR2 reads FYNNEI. The CDR3 consists of 13 residues. The V gene lost 4 bases and the J gene lost 7 bases, with 8 bases spanning the gap. The DNA of the CDR3 is TGTGCCAGCAGTGGGGATCCAAATTCACCCCTCCACTTT. Translation gives CASSGDPNSPLHF.

The V gene is TRBV7-6, the J gene TRBJ2-3; 7 nucleotides align to TRBD1. The germline V gene has CDR1 SGHVS and CDR2 FNYEAQ. V lost 0 bases, J lost 6 bases, and 12 bases stayed unmatched. The CDR3 consists of 17 residues. The CDR3: CASSLAKTGAQQDTQYF. The CDR3 DNA reads TGTGCCAGCAGCTTAGCTAAAACAGGGGCGCAACAGGATACGCAGTATTTT.

The rearrangement joins TRBV28 to TRBJ1-5; the match to TRBD1 covers 8 bases. J gave up 6 bases and V 7 bases, and 11 bases lay outside the gene matches. Germline CDR1 and CDR2: MDHEN and SYDVKM. The CDR3 sequence is 15 residues long. The CDR3 is CASIFAGGLGQPQHF. In nucleotides, the CDR3 is TGTGCCAGCATTTTCGCAGGGGGCTTAGGTCAGCCCCAGCATTTT. Using reference TRBV28 and TRBJ1-5 for the parts outside the CDR3, the full variable domain is DVKVTQSSRYLVKRTGEKVFLECVQDMDHENMFWYRQDPGLGLRLIYFSYDVKMKEKGDIPEGYSVSREKKERFSLILESASTNQTSMYLCASIFAGGLGQPQHFGDGTRLSIL.

This clone was recorded only once. In DNA form, the CDR3 reads TGTGCCACCACCGGGGGACAGGGGGCCGGGGAGCTGTTTTTT. Amino acid sequence: CATTGGQGAGELFF. The chain employs TRBV19 and TRBJ2-2; 11 bases align to TRBD1. Germline trimming cut 10 bases from V and 6 bases from J; bases unmatched to any gene: 7. CDR3 size: 14 residues. In germline, CDR1 is LNHDA, CDR2 SQIVND (reference sequence). The full variable domain, completed using reference TRBV19 and TRBJ2-2, is DGGITQSPKYLFRKEGQNVTLSCEQNLNHDAMYWYRQDPGQGLRLIYYSQIVNDFQKGDIAEGYSVSREKKESFPLTVTSAQKNPTAFYLCATTGGQGAGELFFGEGSRLTVL.

This clone is medium-sized in the sample. The chain carries TRBV11-2 and TRBJ2-7; D could derive from TRBD1 or TRBD2 (6 bases each). Trimming removed 4 bases from V and 11 bases from J, with 24 bases in between. Germline V CDR1 and CDR2: SGHAT, FQNNGV. The CDR3 totals 15 residues. The CDR3 here is CASSSSGGFGAGEYF. The CDR3 DNA is TGTGCCAGCAGCTCGTCCGGGGGTTTCGGGGCAGGGGAGTACTTC.

The chain joins TRBV7-9 to TRBJ2-1; TRBD1 agrees at 12 bases. This CDR3 spans 17 amino acids. Germline V lookup: CDR1 SEHNR, CDR2 FQNEAQ (reference sequence). V dropped 3 bases and J dropped 6; count of bases not matched to a gene: 9. The CDR3: CASSLGAGTGGGNEQFF. DNA for the CDR3: TGTGCCAGCAGCTTGGGCGCCGGGACAGGGGGCGGCAATGAGCAGTTCTTC.

The chain's CDR3 is CASSQSGGRGTGELFF. The CDR3 nucleotides read TGTGCCAGCAGCCAAAGCGGGGGGAGGGGCACCGGGGAGCTGTTTTTT. V gene TRBV4-2 combines with J gene TRBJ2-2; the match to TRBD2 covers 9 bases. V dropped 2 bases and J dropped 4; count of bases not matched to a gene: 5. The CDR3 extends over 16 amino acids. Germline assignment: CDR1 LGHNA and CDR2 YNFKEQ.

This chain links TRBV7-9 with TRBJ2-1, with no clear D. The V gene's germline CDR1 is SEHNR and CDR2 FQNEAQ (reference sequence). The CDR3 covers 16 residues. V gave up 5 bases and J gave up 0 bases, with 14 bases separating them. The CDR3: CASSPIAVSSYNEQFF. CDR3 nucleotide sequence: TGTGCCAGCAGCCCGATAGCCGTAAGCTCCTACAATGAGCAGTTCTTC.

This clone is termed medium-sized. The chain combines TRBV18 with TRBJ2-2; a possible D gene is TRBD2 (5 bases). This CDR3 comprises 15 residues. Germline lookup yields CDR1 KGHSH and CDR2 LQKENI. The V and J ends lost 2 bases and 5 bases respectively, with 12 bases between them. CDR3 nucleotides: TGTGCCAGCTCACCAGATGAGGGTTTGACCGGGGAGCTGTTTTTT. It translates to CASSPDEGLTGELFF.

Judged by abundance, this clone is medium-sized. The chain is built from TRBV5-1 and TRBJ2-7; D could derive from TRBD1 or TRBD2 (6 bases each). Germline V lookup: CDR1 SGHRS, CDR2 YFSETQ. The V gene lost 4 bases and the J gene lost 7 bases, with 18 bases spanning the gap. The CDR3 is 14 amino acids. The CDR3 reads CASSVTWGASEQYF. The CDR3 DNA is TGCGCCAGCAGCGTCACTTGGGGGGCGTCAGAGCAGTACTTC.

This clone was detected a few times. V gene TRBV5-6 combines with J gene TRBJ2-1; D may be TRBD1 (6 bases). CDR1 SGHDT and CDR2 YYEEEE come from the germline V gene. V dropped 4 bases and J dropped 11 bases, with 13 bases sitting between them. The CDR3 is 12 residues long. CDR3: CASSRPDRQQFF. DNA of the CDR3: TGTGCCAGCAGCCGACCAGACAGGCAGCAGTTCTTC.

The gene calls are TRBV7-8 and TRBJ1-2, with D hard to call. The V gene's germline CDR1 is SGHVS and CDR2 FQNEAQ. This CDR3 region has 14 residues. The germline V and J ends were trimmed by 5 bases and 2 bases, with 12 bases remaining between them. The CDR3 nucleotides read TGTGCCAGCAGCCTTACTGGTACGAACTATGGCTACACCTTC. Translating gives CASSLTGTNYGYTF.

The chain links TRBV30 to TRBJ2-3, with 9 bases matching TRBD2. This CDR3 is 14 amino acids long. CDR1 and CDR2 from the germline V gene are GTSNPN and SVGIG (reference sequence). J lost 1 base, V lost 3 bases, and 2 bases had no gene match. CDR3 in DNA: TGTGCCTGGAGCGCGGGGGGGCGCACAGATACGCAGTATTTT. The encoded protein is CAWSAGGRTDTQYF.

J is TRBJ2-6 and V is TRBV6-5; D not resolved. CDR3 length: 15 residues. Germline CDR1 MNHEY, CDR2 SVGAGI. Trimming shortened V by 0 bases and J by 2 bases, and 5 bases separated the two germline ends. The CDR3 sequence: CASSYSGTGANVLTF. In nucleotides, the CDR3 is TGTGCCAGCAGTTACTCGGGGACTGGGGCCAACGTCCTGACTTTC.

This clone was observed a single time. The chain uses TRBV10-2 and TRBJ1-2, with 7 bases matching TRBD1. Trimming at V came to 2 bases and at J to 3 bases, leaving 6 bases not matched to a gene. Germline CDR1 WSHSY, CDR2 SAAADI. The CDR3 is 15 amino acids. CDR3 loop: CASSEQGGFYYGYTF. The CDR3 nucleotides read TGCGCCAGCAGTGAGCAGGGGGGCTTCTACTATGGCTACACCTTC.

The chain is built from TRBV6-5 and TRBJ2-5, with D tentatively TRBD1 (5 bases). With 6 bases removed from V and 2 bases from J, the gap between germline ends came to 13 bases. The CDR3 contains 14 residues. Germline-derived CDR1 and CDR2 are MNHEY and SVGAGI. The CDR3 DNA reads TGTGCCAGCAGCACCCAACAGGCTCAAGAGACCCAGTACTTC. Translation: CASSTQQAQETQYF.

In this sample, this clone turned up a few times. The chain combines TRBV7-8 with TRBJ1-2; D gene ambiguous. The CDR3 totals 12 residues. V was cut by 5 bases and J by 5 bases, with 9 bases left in between. CDR1 and CDR2 from the germline V gene are SGHVS and FQNEAQ. The DNA for the CDR3 is TGTGCCAGCAGCCTGGGCCCGTATGGCTACACCTTC. Its protein is CASSLGPYGYTF. Based on the CDR3 plus reference TRBV7-8 and TRBJ1-2, the full variable domain is GAGVSQSPRYKVAKRGQDVALRCDPISGHVSLFWYQQALGQGPEFLTYFQNEAQLDKSGLPSDRFFAERPEGSVSTLKIQRTQQEDSAVYLCASSLGPYGYTFGSGTRLTVV.

This clone turned up a few times. The rearrangement uses TRBV30 and TRBJ1-6, with D uncertain. Trimming pared 2 bases from V and 8 bases from J, leaving 4 bases between. Germline CDR1 and CDR2: GTSNPN and SVGIG (reference sequence). This CDR3 region has 11 residues. The CDR3 protein is CAWSRDSPLHF. The CDR3 DNA reads as TGTGCCTGGAGTAGGGATTCACCCCTCCACTTT.